The 6 T cell receptor beta chains below were found in one sample sequenced in a study of T cell responses to AZD1222 COVID-19 vaccine. Sequencing used immunoSEQ multiplex PCR; TCRdb keeps in-frame clones, though not all of them. The sample has some 140,000 clones, roughly 90% seen once. Sequences were derived from peripheral blood, sampled on day 0 of MenACWY control vaccination. Source of these receptors: an adult in good health.

This clone was found once. This rearrangement joins TRBV28 to TRBJ1-3; D is ambiguous. This CDR3 has 18 amino acids. Germline CDR1 MDHEN, CDR2 SYDVKM. The V gene lost 5 bases and the J gene lost 1 base, with 21 bases spanning the gap. The CDR3 bases are TGTGCCAGCAGTGGTTATGGACTCCCGCTAAGGTCTGGAAACACCATATATTTT. Translating it yields CASSGYGLPLRSGNTIYF.

CDR3 residues: CASSGTGHGYTF. DNA of the CDR3: TGTGCCAGTAGCGGGACAGGGCATGGCTACACCTTC. The V gene is TRBV19, the J gene TRBJ1-2; 9 nucleotides align to TRBD1. There are 12 residues in the CDR3. Looked up from germline, CDR1 is LNHDA and CDR2 is SQIVND (reference sequence). Trimming removed 6 bases from V and 6 bases from J; junction bases left unmatched: 2.

Only a few counts were recorded for this clone. The chain has TRBV27 and TRBJ1-1; 7 bases fit TRBD1. In germline, CDR1 is MNHEY, CDR2 SMNVEV (reference sequence). The junction had 13 bases not matched to a gene; V was cut back by 6 bases and J by 3 bases. This CDR3 comprises 16 residues. The CDR3 DNA reads TGTGCCAGCAGAACCGACAGGGTAGGGAGGGACACTGAAGCTTTCTTT. It yields the protein CASRTDRVGRDTEAFF.

The rearrangement joins TRBV20-1 to TRBJ2-5, with 12 bases fitting TRBD2. V dropped 3 bases and J dropped 5; count of bases not matched to a gene: 13. Germline CDR1 and CDR2: DFQATT and SNEGSKA (reference sequence). The CDR3 spans 17 residues. CDR3 nucleotides: TGCAGTGCTAGTCCGTCGACTAGCGGGAGCCGAGGGGAGACCCAGTACTTC. Its translation is CSASPSTSGSRGETQYF.

The rearrangement joins TRBV2 to TRBJ2-3, with 7 bases matching TRBD1. Germline V gene data show CDR1 as SNHLY and CDR2 as FYNNEI. V was clipped by 5 bases and J by 1 base; unmatched bases: 6. CDR3 size: 15 residues. CDR3 protein: CASSNRQGGTDTQYF. The CDR3 nucleotides read TGTGCCAGCAGTAACCGACAGGGCGGCACAGATACGCAGTATTTT.

The CDR3 loop reads CSASKTEGGQTGELFF. In nucleotides, the CDR3 is TGCAGTGCTAGTAAAACGGAAGGAGGTCAGACCGGGGAGCTGTTTTTT. The chain has TRBV20-1 and TRBJ2-2, with D maybe TRBD2 (5 bases). Germline CDR1 reads DFQATT; CDR2 reads SNEGSKA (reference sequence). Trimming stripped 3 bases from V and 5 bases from J, with 19 bases between. The CDR3 length is 16 residues.